The 27 T cell receptor beta chains below come from one sample, sequenced in a study of blood T cell repertoires in COVID-19. Sequencing used immunoSEQ multiplex PCR; TCRdb keeps in-frame clones, though not all of them. The table includes roughly 300,000 clones, about 93% detected once. The sequenced sample consisted of PBMCs or T cells enriched from blood (not recorded which). These receptors were collected from a woman under 40 who had recovered from COVID-19.

The chain couples TRBV28 to TRBJ1-4; unclear D gene. Between the trimmed V and J ends, which lost 6 bases and 4 bases, there was a span of 6 bases. The germline gives CDR1 MDHEN, CDR2 SYDVKM. This CDR3 comprises 12 residues. This CDR3 reads CASRVLNEKLFF. DNA of the CDR3: TGTGCCAGCAGGGTACTTAATGAAAAACTGTTTTTT.

The chain joins TRBV6-2 or TRBV6-3 to TRBJ2-1, with 12 bases lining up with TRBD2. The CDR3 has 16 amino acids. Germline CDR1 is MNHEY and CDR2 is SVGEGT. The ends lost 5 bases at V and 9 bases at J; junction bases unmatched: 11. The CDR3 DNA follows: TGTGCCAGCAGTCGGACTAGCGGGATTGGGTCCAGTGAGCAGTTCTTC. It encodes CASSRTSGIGSSEQFF.

The chain has TRBV28 and TRBJ2-5; the match to TRBD1 covers 10 bases. Germline assignment: CDR1 MDHEN and CDR2 SYDVKM. The CDR3 has 16 amino acids. J gave up 7 bases and V 6 bases, and 14 bases lay outside the gene matches. The CDR3 DNA is TGTGCCAGCAGCCCCTCCCGCGGGACAGGGGATGGGACCCAGTACTTC. Protein product: CASSPSRGTGDGTQYF.

The chain has TRBV28 and TRBJ2-7, with D possibly matching TRBD1 (6 bases). Germline CDR1 reads MDHEN; CDR2 reads SYDVKM. The CDR3 length is 12 residues. Trimming stripped 7 bases from V and 1 base from J, with 8 bases between. This CDR3 is CASTTGSYEQYF. In nucleotides, the CDR3 is TGTGCCAGCACCACAGGGTCCTACGAGCAGTACTTC. Full variable domain (outside the CDR3, taken from reference TRBV28 and TRBJ2-7): DVKVTQSSRYLVKRTGEKVFLECVQDMDHENMFWYRQDPGLGLRLIYFSYDVKMKEKGDIPEGYSVSREKKERFSLILESASTNQTSMYLCASTTGSYEQYFGPGTRLTVT.

This clone appeared a few times. The chain couples TRBV7-2 to TRBJ2-3; a possible D gene is TRBD2 (5 bases). The CDR3 loop spans 15 amino acids. Trimming stripped 5 bases from V and 6 bases from J, with 18 bases between. Per germline, CDR1 SGHTA and CDR2 FQGNSA. This CDR3 reads CASSTQSGSGDTQYF. The CDR3 DNA sequence: TGTGCCAGCAGCACGCAAAGTGGGAGTGGGGATACGCAGTATTTT.

The J gene is TRBJ2-7, the V gene TRBV4-3; D is perhaps TRBD2 (6 bases). Trimming shortened V by 1 base and J by 3 bases, and 13 bases separated the two germline ends. Germline V CDR1 and CDR2: LGHNA, YSLEER. CDR3 length: 15 residues. CDR3 residues: CASSQVGTVDYEQYF. The DNA for the CDR3 is TGCGCCAGCAGCCAAGTTGGGACTGTCGACTACGAGCAGTACTTC.

The genes are TRBV3-1 (or the pseudogene TRBV3-2) and TRBJ1-6; D gene unclear. The CDR3 contains 17 residues. Deletions cut 1 base from V and 0 bases from J, with 10 bases between. The V gene's germline CDR1 is LGHDT and CDR2 YNNKEL (reference sequence). The CDR3 nucleotides are TGTGCCAGCAGCCAAGGACAAGTTAGCTCCTATAATTCACCCCTCCACTTT. Amino acids: CASSQGQVSSYNSPLHF.

The rearrangement uses TRBV27 and TRBJ2-6; D is perhaps TRBD2 (6 bases). Germline V gene lookup returns CDR1 MNHEY and CDR2 SMNVEV (reference sequence). This CDR3 contains 17 residues. The V and J ends lost 6 bases and 0 bases respectively, with 15 bases between them. This CDR3 reads CASSARRVSSGANVLTF. CDR3 nucleotide sequence: TGTGCCAGCAGCGCAAGGAGGGTGAGCTCTGGGGCCAACGTCCTGACTTTC.

The CDR3 region is CASSQDPTDAGELFF. CDR3 DNA sequence: TGTGCCAGCAGCCAAGATCCCACAGACGCCGGGGAGCTGTTTTTT. The chain links TRBV4-2 to TRBJ2-2, with D unclear. Germline CDR1 LGHNA, CDR2 YNFKEQ. V shed 0 bases and J shed 6 bases, with 11 bases lying between them. The CDR3 spans 15 residues.

The chain has TRBV6-5 and TRBJ2-1; D gene unclear. The CDR3 totals 14 residues. Germline assignment: CDR1 MNHEY and CDR2 SVGAGI. V was clipped by 0 bases and J by 9 bases, with 12 bases between them. In DNA, the CDR3 is TGTGCCAGCAGTTACTCGATCAGGATCACTGAGCAGTTCTTC. It is translated as CASSYSIRITEQFF.

The J gene is TRBJ2-3, the V gene TRBV5-1; TRBD2 aligns across 13 bases. V shed 4 bases and J 0 bases; nucleotides not matched to a gene: 11. Germline V gene data show CDR1 as SGHRS and CDR2 as YFSETQ. This CDR3 region has 19 residues. The CDR3 DNA reads TGCGCCAGCAGCCCCCTGTCCGGGACTAGCGGGGTGAGCACAGATACGCAGTATTTT. Protein sequence: CASSPLSGTSGVSTDTQYF.

The chain is built from TRBV6-4 and TRBJ2-7; 8 bases line up with TRBD2. The CDR3 consists of 15 residues. CDR1 is MRHNA and CDR2 is SNTAGT in the germline V gene. V lost 4 bases and J lost 7; bases outside the gene matches: 12. The CDR3: CASSVVAGGPEEQYF. Written as DNA, the CDR3 is TGTGCCAGCAGTGTGGTGGCGGGAGGCCCGGAGGAGCAGTACTTC.

The chain is built from TRBV14 and TRBJ2-7; 10 bases map to TRBD2. There are 14 residues in the CDR3. Germline V lookup: CDR1 SGHDN, CDR2 FVKESK. The ends lost 4 bases at V and 4 bases at J; junction bases unmatched: 4. As DNA, the CDR3 is TGTGCCAGCAGCCGGGCTAGCGGGAGTTACGAGCAGTACTTC. Translation gives CASSRASGSYEQYF.

The chain uses TRBV24-1 and TRBJ2-1; 7 nucleotides agree with TRBD2. V was pared by 5 bases and J by 3 bases, with 3 bases of the junction left unmatched. The CDR3 extends over 14 amino acids. The germline V gene has CDR1 KGHDR and CDR2 SFDVKD. The CDR3: CATSAGRVYNEQFF. The CDR3 DNA follows: TGTGCCACCAGTGCTGGGAGGGTCTACAATGAGCAGTTCTTC.

The chain carries TRBV7-2 and TRBJ1-1; D unresolved. Germline V gene lookup returns CDR1 SGHTA and CDR2 FQGNSA. The CDR3 is 12 amino acids. Trimming removed 5 bases from V and 5 bases from J, with 9 bases in between. CDR3 sequence: CASSPRITEAFF. DNA for the CDR3: TGTGCCAGCAGCCCGCGTATTACTGAAGCTTTCTTT.

The V call is TRBV29-1, the J call TRBJ2-3, with 8 nucleotides matching TRBD2. CDR3 length: 16 residues. Germline V gene lookup returns CDR1 SQVTM and CDR2 ANQGSEA. With V trimmed by 3 bases and J by 6 bases, 14 bases remained unmatched. The CDR3 DNA reads as TGCAGCGTTGACGGGAAGCGGGAGAGCCGTATGGATACGCAGTATTTT. Translated, it gives CSVDGKRESRMDTQYF.

V is TRBV25-1 and J is TRBJ2-1, with 8 nucleotides matching TRBD1. The germline V gene has CDR1 MGHDK and CDR2 SYGVNS. The trim removed 10 bases at V and 9 bases at J, leaving 11 bases unmatched. The length of the CDR3 is 13 residues. The CDR3 DNA sequence: TGTGCCACCGCGGGACAGGTCTCAGGTGAGCAGTTCTTC. The encoded protein is CATAGQVSGEQFF.

The chain links TRBV28 to TRBJ2-2; TRBD2 agrees at 9 bases. With V trimmed by 7 bases and J by 4 bases, 7 bases remained unmatched. CDR3 length: 15 amino acids. Germline CDR1 reads MDHEN; CDR2 reads SYDVKM. The chain's CDR3 is CASTPSGIFTGELFF. The CDR3 bases are TGTGCCAGCACTCCTAGCGGGATTTTCACCGGGGAGCTGTTTTTT.

The chain has TRBV5-1 and TRBJ1-6; TRBD1 matches at 10 bases. With 0 bases clipped from V and 9 bases from J, the junction kept 0 bases outside the gene matches. The CDR3 has 14 amino acids. The germline V gene has CDR1 SGHRS and CDR2 YFSETQ. The CDR3 loop is CASSLGDRGSPLHF. CDR3 nucleotides: TGCGCCAGCAGCTTGGGGGACAGGGGTTCACCCCTCCACTTT. Filled out from reference TRBV5-1 and TRBJ1-6, the complete variable domain reads KAGVTQTPRYLIKTRGQQVTLSCSPISGHRSVSWYQQTPGQGLQFLFEYFSETQRNKGNFPGRFSGRQFSNSRSEMNVSTLELGDSALYLCASSLGDRGSPLHFGNGTRLTVT.

The rearrangement uses TRBV5-1 and TRBJ2-5, with D possibly matching TRBD2 (7 bases). V gave up 3 bases and J gave up 5 bases, with 20 bases separating them. Germline CDR1 SGHRS, CDR2 YFSETQ. This CDR3 spans 16 amino acids. CDR3: CASSSGAAGAGETQYF. In DNA, the CDR3 is TGCGCCAGCAGCTCGGGGGCTGCGGGAGCAGGGGAGACCCAGTACTTC.

This clone was counted a single time. The chain uses TRBV5-6 and TRBJ2-7; a weak D match, TRBD2 (6 bases). V shed 0 bases and J shed 6 bases, with 13 bases lying between them. Germline V gene lookup returns CDR1 SGHDT and CDR2 YYEEEE. The CDR3 runs 14 residues. The CDR3 bases are TGTGCCAGCAGCTTGGGCGGGGAGTGGGTCGAGCAGTACTTC. Translated, it gives CASSLGGEWVEQYF.

The CDR3 nucleotides read TGTGCCAGCAGCTTGGGGACAGGGGCCTACAATGAGCAGTTCTTC. It codes for CASSLGTGAYNEQFF. The chain links TRBV11-2 to TRBJ2-1, with 10 positions matching TRBD1. CDR3 length: 15 residues. The V gene end was trimmed by 3 bases and the J gene end by 2 bases; junction bases not matched to a gene: 1. Germline values: CDR1 SGHAT, CDR2 FQNNGV.

The rearrangement links TRBV6-5 to TRBJ2-2; tentative D call: TRBD1 (6 bases). The CDR3 has 15 amino acids. V shed 2 bases and J shed 0 bases, with 7 bases lying between them. Germline CDR1 MNHEY, CDR2 SVGAGI. CDR3 sequence (DNA): TGTGCCAGCAGTTACGGGACACCGAACACCGGGGAGCTGTTTTTT. As protein: CASSYGTPNTGELFF.

The chain combines TRBV7-3 with TRBJ1-3, with D possibly TRBD1 on 6 matching bases. Germline assignment: CDR1 SGHTA and CDR2 FQGTGA. V was clipped by 0 bases and J by 3 bases, with 15 bases between them. This CDR3 has 17 residues. The CDR3 here is CASSLTSAGASGNTIYF. As DNA, the CDR3 is TGTGCCAGCAGCTTAACATCCGCAGGGGCAAGTGGAAACACCATATATTTT.

The rearrangement joins TRBV14 to TRBJ1-2; the D gene is possibly TRBD1 (5 bases). The CDR3 is 17 amino acids. In germline, CDR1 is SGHDN, CDR2 FVKESK. Trimming cost V 0 bases and J 6 bases, with 20 bases left between them. CDR3 sequence reads: CASSQDSLTGLRDGYTF. CDR3 in DNA: TGTGCCAGCAGCCAAGATAGCTTAACAGGCCTACGGGATGGCTACACCTTC. The whole variable domain, remainder taken from reference TRBV14 and TRBJ1-2, is EAGVTQFPSHSVIEKGQTVTLRCDPISGHDNLYWYRRVMGKEIKFLLHFVKESKQDESGMPNNRFLAERTGGTYSTLKVQPAELEDSGVYFCASSQDSLTGLRDGYTFGSGTRLTVV.

V gene TRBV28 combines with J gene TRBJ1-5; D perhaps matches TRBD1 (6 bases). Trimming removed 3 bases from V and 3 bases from J, with 12 bases in between. The CDR3 runs to 15 residues. CDR1 and CDR2 (germline): MDHEN, SYDVKM. The CDR3 is CASSFRQVNNQPQHF. In DNA form, the CDR3 reads TGTGCCAGCAGTTTCCGACAGGTCAACAATCAGCCCCAGCATTTT.

The chain combines TRBV19 with TRBJ2-1; D is possibly TRBD1 (6 bases). Germline V gene lookup returns CDR1 LNHDA and CDR2 SQIVND (reference sequence). Trimming cost V 6 bases and J 4 bases, with 19 bases left between them. The CDR3 has 16 residues. The CDR3 DNA sequence: TGTGCCAGTAGGACCTTCAATCAACAGGGTTACAATGAGCAGTTCTTC. Amino acid sequence: CASRTFNQQGYNEQFF.